One sample yielded the 16 T cell receptor beta chains listed below, sequenced in a study of Ad26.COV2.S vaccination and SARS-CoV-2 variants. Treatment reported: roughly 19 received Ad26.COV2.S at low or high dose, single or two shots; 5 received placebo; per-sample allocation not given. Day 63 after the first vaccine or placebo injection was the time point for sampling. The assay was immunoSEQ multiplex PCR, and TCRdb's table has in-frame clones only and misses some. The sample lists roughly 500,000 clones; roughly 89% were seen once. The sample in question was peripheral blood, obtained in a trial of Ad26.COV2.S vaccine versus placebo. The receptors here all came from a person aged 18-60 years who received the Ad26.COV2.S COVID-19 vaccine or a placebo.

The chain combines TRBV2 with TRBJ1-1, with TRBD1 as a possible D gene (6 bases). Trimming stripped 8 bases from V and 1 base from J, with 11 bases between. From germline, CDR1 is SNHLY and CDR2 FYNNEI. The CDR3 has 13 amino acids. The CDR3 bases are TGTGCCAGCGGAGACAGGTGGAACACTGAAGCTTTCTTT. Its protein product is CASGDRWNTEAFF.

This clone appeared a single time. The V gene is TRBV7-9, the J gene TRBJ2-1; no clear D gene. The V end lost 2 bases, the J end lost 7 bases, and 6 bases lay between the germline ends. In germline, CDR1 is SEHNR, CDR2 FQNEAQ (reference sequence). The CDR3 is 12 amino acids. Here the CDR3 DNA reads TGTGCCAGCAGCTTATTTGGGAATGAGCAGTTCTTC. This codes for CASSLFGNEQFF. Complete variable domain (other parts from reference TRBV7-9 and TRBJ2-1): DTGVSQNPRHKITKRGQNVTFRCDPISEHNRLYWYRQTLGQGPEFLTYFQNEAQLEKSRLLSDRFSAERPKGSFSTLEIQRTEQGDSAMYLCASSLFGNEQFFGPGTRLTVL.

The J gene is TRBJ2-7, the V gene TRBV4-1; D not resolved. Germline-derived CDR1 and CDR2 are MGHRA and YSYEKL. The V and J ends lost 5 bases and 1 base respectively, with 3 bases between them. This CDR3 has 11 residues. CDR3 sequence (DNA): TGCGCCAGCAGCGGTTCCTACGAGCAGTACTTC. This encodes CASSGSYEQYF.

The J gene is TRBJ1-3, the V gene TRBV7-8; no definite D call. The CDR3 consists of 15 residues. The V end was cut by 1 base, the J end by 3 bases, with 10 bases between. Germline V gene sequence: CDR1 SGHVS, CDR2 FQNEAQ. The CDR3 bases are TGTGCCAGCAGCTTAGGAACCCTGGTTGGAAACACCATATATTTT. Translating it yields CASSLGTLVGNTIYF.

The V call is TRBV10-3, the J call TRBJ2-3, with a weak D call TRBD2 (6 bases). The CDR3 length is 12 residues. Per germline, CDR1 ENHRY and CDR2 SYGVKD. The V gene lost 8 bases and the J gene lost 5 bases, with 11 bases spanning the gap. The CDR3 loop reads CAIGREKDTQYF. The CDR3, as DNA: TGTGCCATCGGGCGGGAAAAAGATACGCAGTATTTT.

The chain has TRBV6-5 and TRBJ1-5, with D possibly matching TRBD1 (5 bases). The V gene's germline CDR1 is MNHEY and CDR2 SVGAGI. V gave up 8 bases and J gave up 6 bases, with 11 bases separating them. There are 12 residues in the CDR3. CDR3 DNA: TGTGCCAGCCGGAGGGACGGTCAGCCCCAGCATTTT. Its protein is CASRRDGQPQHF.

This chain connects TRBV11-2 to TRBJ2-2; tentative D call: TRBD2 (7 bases). The CDR3 consists of 14 residues. V was shortened by 7 bases and J by 8 bases, with 17 bases between the two germline ends. CDR1 is SGHAT and CDR2 is FQNNGV in the germline V gene. CDR3 loop: CASKQTGGAGELFF. The CDR3 DNA reads TGTGCCAGCAAGCAAACGGGGGGCGCGGGGGAGCTGTTTTTT.

The V gene is TRBV29-1, the J gene TRBJ2-7; no definite D call. Germline V gene sequence: CDR1 SQVTM, CDR2 ANQGSEA. This CDR3 has 13 residues. V dropped 7 bases and J dropped 5 bases, with 18 bases sitting between them. DNA for the CDR3: TGCAGCGCGGTAGGGAACAGCCCCCACGAGCAGTACTTC. Its protein is CSAVGNSPHEQYF.

The chain uses TRBV5-1 and TRBJ2-3, with 7 bases identical to TRBD2. The germline gives CDR1 SGHRS, CDR2 YFSETQ. CDR3 length: 15 residues. V lost 2 bases, J lost 0 bases, and 3 bases stayed unmatched. In DNA form, the CDR3 reads TGCGCCAGCAGCTTAAAAGCGGGGAGCACAGATACGCAGTATTTT. Its protein is CASSLKAGSTDTQYF.

The chain employs TRBV9 and TRBJ2-1; D unresolved. V lost 0 bases and J 9 bases, leaving 7 bases between the germline ends. Germline V gene lookup returns CDR1 SGDLS and CDR2 YYNGEE. This CDR3 comprises 12 residues. The CDR3 bases are TGTGCCAGCAGCGTAGGAGTAAGTGAGCAGTTCTTC. It yields the protein CASSVGVSEQFF.

V is TRBV6-1 and J is TRBJ2-1; D may correspond to TRBD1 or TRBD2 (5 bases each). The length of the CDR3 is 14 residues. The ends were cut back, 2 bases at V and 9 bases at J, with 14 bases in the middle. Germline loops: CDR1 MNHNS, CDR2 SASEGT. For the CDR3, the DNA is TGTGCCAGCAGTGAACGGGGCTTCTCCAGTGAGCAGTTCTTC. This sequence encodes CASSERGFSSEQFF.

The genes are TRBV13 and TRBJ2-7; TRBD1 might be the D (5 bases). The V end lost 7 bases, the J end lost 1 base, and 17 bases lay between the germline ends. The CDR3 length is 15 residues. Germline values: CDR1 PRHDT, CDR2 FYEKMQ (reference sequence). The CDR3 DNA reads as TGTGCCAGCATCCCCGAGCCCAGGGTTTCCTACGAGCAGTACTTC. Protein: CASIPEPRVSYEQYF.

This rearrangement joins TRBV27 to TRBJ1-5; the D gene is possibly TRBD1 (6 bases). The V gene lost 4 bases and the J gene lost 3 bases, with 16 bases spanning the gap. The CDR3 is 16 amino acids. Germline V gene data show CDR1 as MNHEY and CDR2 as SMNVEV (reference sequence). The chain's CDR3 is CASSSQGLGANQPQHF. CDR3 in DNA: TGTGCCAGCAGTTCGCAGGGGTTAGGGGCCAATCAGCCCCAGCATTTT.

This clone was seen a handful of times. The chain carries TRBV30 and TRBJ2-5; 7 positions match TRBD2. The CDR3 is 15 amino acids. V lost 0 bases to trimming and J lost 5 bases; unmatched junction nucleotides: 9. The germline CDR1 and CDR2 sequences are GTSNPN and SVGIG (reference sequence). CDR3 DNA: TGTGCCTGGAGTGTAACGGCGGGAGTGGGGGAGACCCAGTACTTC. Its protein product is CAWSVTAGVGETQYF.

This clone appeared a single time. This chain joins TRBV27 and TRBJ1-1; D is undetermined. The germline V gene encodes CDR1 MNHEY and CDR2 SMNVEV (reference sequence). With 6 bases removed from V and 1 base from J, the gap between germline ends came to 24 bases. CDR3 length: 18 residues. CDR3 sequence (DNA): TGTGCCAGCAGCCCTAAACCCGCAAGACTTAGGGCGAACACTGAAGCTTTCTTT. This sequence encodes CASSPKPARLRANTEAFF.

J is TRBJ2-6 and V is TRBV19; 8 nucleotides align to TRBD1. CDR3 size: 18 residues. Germline V gene sequence: CDR1 LNHDA, CDR2 SQIVND (reference sequence). V shed 6 bases, J shed 0 bases, and the junction held 10 bases outside the gene matches. As DNA, the CDR3 is TGTGCCAGTAGCCGTGACAGGGGCAAAAGCTCTGGGGCCAACGTCCTGACTTTC. Amino acids: CASSRDRGKSSGANVLTF. The entire variable domain, with the rest obtained from reference TRBV19 and TRBJ2-6, is as follows: DGGITQSPKYLFRKEGQNVTLSCEQNLNHDAMYWYRQDPGQGLRLIYYSQIVNDFQKGDIAEGYSVSREKKESFPLTVTSAQKNPTAFYLCASSRDRGKSSGANVLTFGAGSRLTVL.